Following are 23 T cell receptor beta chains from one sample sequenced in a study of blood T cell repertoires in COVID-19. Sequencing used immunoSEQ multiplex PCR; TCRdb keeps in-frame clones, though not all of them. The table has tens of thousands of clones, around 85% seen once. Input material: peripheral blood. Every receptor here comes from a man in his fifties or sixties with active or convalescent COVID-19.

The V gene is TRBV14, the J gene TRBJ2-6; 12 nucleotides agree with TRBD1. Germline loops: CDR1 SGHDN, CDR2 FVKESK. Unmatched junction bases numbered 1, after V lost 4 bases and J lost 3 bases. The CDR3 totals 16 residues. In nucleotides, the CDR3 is TGTGCCAGCAGCCGGGACAGGGGGCTTGGGGCCAACGTCCTGACTTTC. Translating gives CASSRDRGLGANVLTF.

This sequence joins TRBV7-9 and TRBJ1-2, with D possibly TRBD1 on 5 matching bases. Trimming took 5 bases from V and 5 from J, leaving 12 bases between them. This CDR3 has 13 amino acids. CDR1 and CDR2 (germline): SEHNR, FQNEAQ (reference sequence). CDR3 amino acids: CASSPRDFYGYTF. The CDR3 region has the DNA TGTGCCAGCAGCCCTCGGGACTTTTATGGCTACACCTTC.

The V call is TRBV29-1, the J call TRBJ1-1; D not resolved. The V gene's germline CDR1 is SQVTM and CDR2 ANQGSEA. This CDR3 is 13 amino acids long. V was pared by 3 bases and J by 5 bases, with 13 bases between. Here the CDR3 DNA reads TGCAGCGTTGATGTGACCGCTAGAACTGAAGCTTTCTTT. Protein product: CSVDVTARTEAFF.

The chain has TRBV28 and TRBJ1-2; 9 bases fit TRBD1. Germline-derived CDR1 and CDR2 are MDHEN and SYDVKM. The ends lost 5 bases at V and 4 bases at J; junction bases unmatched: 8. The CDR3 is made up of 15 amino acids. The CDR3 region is CASSPPTGGFYGYTF. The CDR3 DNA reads TGTGCCAGCAGTCCCCCGACAGGGGGTTTCTATGGCTACACCTTC.

CDR3 DNA sequence: TGTGCCTGGAGCGGACAGGGGGCTTACTACACCTTC. Amino acids: CAWSGQGAYYTF. The chain joins TRBV30 to TRBJ1-2; the match to TRBD1 covers 11 bases. After removal of 3 bases from V and 10 bases from J, the junction contained 4 bases not matched to a gene. The CDR3 runs 12 residues. Germline V gene sequence: CDR1 GTSNPN, CDR2 SVGIG (reference sequence).

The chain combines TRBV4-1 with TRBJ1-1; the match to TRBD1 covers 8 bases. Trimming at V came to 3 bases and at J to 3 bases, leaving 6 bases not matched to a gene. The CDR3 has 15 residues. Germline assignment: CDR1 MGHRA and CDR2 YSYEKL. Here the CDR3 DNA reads TGCGCCAGCAGCCACCCAGGACAGGGCCACACTGAAGCTTTCTTT. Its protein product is CASSHPGQGHTEAFF.

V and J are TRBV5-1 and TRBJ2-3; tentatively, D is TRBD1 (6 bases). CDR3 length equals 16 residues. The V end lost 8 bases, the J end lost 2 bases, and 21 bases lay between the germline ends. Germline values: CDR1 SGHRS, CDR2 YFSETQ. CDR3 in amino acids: CASTIRDIGLTDTQYF. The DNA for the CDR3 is TGCGCCAGTACAATCCGGGACATCGGACTCACAGATACGCAGTATTTT.

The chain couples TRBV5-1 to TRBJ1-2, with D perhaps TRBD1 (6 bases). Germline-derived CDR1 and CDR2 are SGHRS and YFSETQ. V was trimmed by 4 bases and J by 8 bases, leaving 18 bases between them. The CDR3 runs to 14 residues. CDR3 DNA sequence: TGCGCCAGCAGCCCCGGTGCGGGGGCGAGAGGCTACACCTTC. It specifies CASSPGAGARGYTF.

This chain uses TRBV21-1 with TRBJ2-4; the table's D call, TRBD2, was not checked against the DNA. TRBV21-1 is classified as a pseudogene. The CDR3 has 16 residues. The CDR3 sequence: CASSKDRRIAKNIQYF. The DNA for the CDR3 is TGTGCCAGCAGCAAAGATCGGCGGATAGCCAAAAACATTCAGTACTTC.

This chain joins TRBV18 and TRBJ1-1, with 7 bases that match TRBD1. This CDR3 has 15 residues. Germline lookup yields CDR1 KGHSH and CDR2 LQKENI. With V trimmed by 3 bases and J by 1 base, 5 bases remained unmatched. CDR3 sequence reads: CASSPRQGGNTEAFF. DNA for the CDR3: TGTGCCAGCTCACCTCGACAGGGAGGGAACACTGAAGCTTTCTTT.

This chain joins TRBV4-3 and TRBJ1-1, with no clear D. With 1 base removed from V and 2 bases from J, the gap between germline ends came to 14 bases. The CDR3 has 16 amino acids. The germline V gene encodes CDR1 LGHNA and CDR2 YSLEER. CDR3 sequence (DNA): TGCGCCAGCAGCCAAGTCCCTCCGAGAGAAAACACTGAAGCTTTCTTT. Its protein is CASSQVPPRENTEAFF.

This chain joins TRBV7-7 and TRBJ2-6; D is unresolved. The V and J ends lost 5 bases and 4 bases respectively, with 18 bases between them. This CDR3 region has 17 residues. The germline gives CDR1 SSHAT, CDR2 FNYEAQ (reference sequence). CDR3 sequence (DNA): TGTGCCAGCAGCCATAGCAATCCGGTCTCCGGGGCCAACGTCCTGACTTTC. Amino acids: CASSHSNPVSGANVLTF.

CDR3 DNA: TGTGCCAGTAGTACTTACGAGCAGTACGTC. Protein sequence: CASSTYEQYV. The chain employs TRBV19 and TRBJ2-7; unclear D gene. The CDR3 contains 10 residues. The germline V and J ends were trimmed by 4 bases and 4 bases, with 2 bases remaining between them. The germline V gene encodes CDR1 LNHDA and CDR2 SQIVND (reference sequence).

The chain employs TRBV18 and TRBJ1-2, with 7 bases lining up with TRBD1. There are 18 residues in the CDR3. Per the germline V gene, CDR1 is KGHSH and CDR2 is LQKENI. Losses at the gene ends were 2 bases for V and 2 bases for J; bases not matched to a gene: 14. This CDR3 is CASSPFRPRQGSNYGYTF. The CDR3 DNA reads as TGTGCCAGCTCACCATTTCGTCCAAGACAGGGTTCAAACTATGGCTACACCTTC.

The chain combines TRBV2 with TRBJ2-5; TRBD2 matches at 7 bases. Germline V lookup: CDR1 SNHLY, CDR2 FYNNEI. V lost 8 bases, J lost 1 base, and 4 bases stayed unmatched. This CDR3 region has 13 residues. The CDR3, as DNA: TGTGCCAGCGTAGCGGGTACCCAAGAGACCCAGTACTTC. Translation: CASVAGTQETQYF.

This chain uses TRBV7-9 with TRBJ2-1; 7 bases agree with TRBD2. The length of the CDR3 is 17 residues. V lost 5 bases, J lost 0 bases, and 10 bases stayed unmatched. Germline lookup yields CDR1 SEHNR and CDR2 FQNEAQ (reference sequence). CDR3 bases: TGTGCCAGCAGCCCCTTCGCCGGCGGGAGCTCCTACAATGAGCAGTTCTTC. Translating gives CASSPFAGGSSYNEQFF.

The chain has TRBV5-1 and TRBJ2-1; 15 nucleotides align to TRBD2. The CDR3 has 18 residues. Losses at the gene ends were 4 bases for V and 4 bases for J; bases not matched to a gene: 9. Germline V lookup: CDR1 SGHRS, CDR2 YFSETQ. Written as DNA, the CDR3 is TGCGCCAGCAGCGACCGGACTAGCGGGAGGGCCTTATACAATGAGCAGTTCTTC. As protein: CASSDRTSGRALYNEQFF.

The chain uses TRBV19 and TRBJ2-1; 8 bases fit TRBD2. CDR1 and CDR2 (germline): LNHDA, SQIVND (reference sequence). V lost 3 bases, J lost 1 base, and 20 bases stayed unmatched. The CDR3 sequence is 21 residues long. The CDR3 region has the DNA TGTGCCAGTAGTATCTATTTCTTGGGTAGCGGGGTCGGCAGGTCCTACAATGAGCAGTTCTTC. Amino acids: CASSIYFLGSGVGRSYNEQFF.

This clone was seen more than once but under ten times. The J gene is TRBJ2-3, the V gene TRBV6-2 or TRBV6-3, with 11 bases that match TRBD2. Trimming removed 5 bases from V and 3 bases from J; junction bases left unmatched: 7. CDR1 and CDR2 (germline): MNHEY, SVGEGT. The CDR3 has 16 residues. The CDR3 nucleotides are TGTGCCAGCAGTGGGGGGACTAGCGGCCCGACAGATACGCAGTATTTT. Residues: CASSGGTSGPTDTQYF.

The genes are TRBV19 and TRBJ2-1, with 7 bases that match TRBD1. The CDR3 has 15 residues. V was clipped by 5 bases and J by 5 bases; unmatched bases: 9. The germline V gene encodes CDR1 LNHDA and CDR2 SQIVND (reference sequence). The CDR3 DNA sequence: TGTGCCAGTAGTCCCAGACAGGGCACTAACAATGAGCAGTTCTTC. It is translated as CASSPRQGTNNEQFF. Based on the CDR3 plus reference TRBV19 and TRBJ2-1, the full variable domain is DGGITQSPKYLFRKEGQNVTLSCEQNLNHDAMYWYRQDPGQGLRLIYYSQIVNDFQKGDIAEGYSVSREKKESFPLTVTSAQKNPTAFYLCASSPRQGTNNEQFFGPGTRLTVL.

The CDR3 sequence is CAISERGGYGYTF. CDR3 DNA: TGTGCCATCAGCGAGAGGGGCGGCTATGGCTACACCTTC. V gene TRBV10-3 combines with J gene TRBJ1-2; D is possibly TRBD1 (5 bases). Trimming took 6 bases from V and 4 from J, leaving 12 bases between them. Per the germline V gene, CDR1 is ENHRY and CDR2 is SYGVKD. The CDR3 is made up of 13 amino acids.

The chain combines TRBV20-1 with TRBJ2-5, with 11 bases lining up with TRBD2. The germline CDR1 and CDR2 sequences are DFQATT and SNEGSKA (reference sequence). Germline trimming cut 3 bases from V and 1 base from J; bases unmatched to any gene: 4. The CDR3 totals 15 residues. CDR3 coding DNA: TGCAGTGCTAGTGGTACTAGCGGGGGCCAAGAGACCCAGTACTTC. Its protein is CSASGTSGGQETQYF.

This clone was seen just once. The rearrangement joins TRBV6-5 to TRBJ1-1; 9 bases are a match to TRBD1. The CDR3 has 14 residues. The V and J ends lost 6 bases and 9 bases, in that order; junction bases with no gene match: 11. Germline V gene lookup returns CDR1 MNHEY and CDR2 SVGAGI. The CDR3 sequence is CASRKTGGALQAFF. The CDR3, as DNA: TGTGCCAGCAGAAAGACAGGGGGTGCACTTCAAGCTTTCTTT.